This TCR beta chain was recovered during a study of a mutant IDH1 vaccine in newly diagnosed glioma. The table came from immunoSEQ multiplex PCR; TCRdb's copy has only in-frame clones and leaves some out. The sample consists of about 68,000 clones, 60% to 85% of them appearing once. The time point denotes: baseline, week 1 (first vaccination visit). Treatment: pre-vaccination baseline after standard-of-care therapy. This CDR3 spans 14 amino acids. Germline values: CDR1 SEHNR, CDR2 FQNEAQ (reference sequence). V gave up 4 bases and J gave up 10 bases, with 16 bases separating them. This sample comprised PBMCs, obtained from a glioma patient treated with radiotherapy, temozolomide or both. The chain combines TRBV7-9 with TRBJ2-2; D ambiguous. This TCR was sampled from a man in his fifties or sixties with glioma. The CDR3 is CASSSPIGPVELFF. CDR3 coding DNA: TGTGCCAGCAGCTCACCTATTGGCCCAGTGGAGCTGTTTTTT.